The TCR beta chain under discussion was sequenced for a study of patients and donors after allogeneic stem cell transplantation. This clonotype has a count of ten or more. With 2 bases clipped from V and 10 bases from J, the junction kept 4 bases outside the gene matches. This CDR3 is 12 amino acids long. TCRdb recomputed calls from the RT-PCR reads with MiXCR, one row per CDR3 protein. The sample includes about a million distinct CDR3 sequences, approximately 18% of them seen just once. The chain links TRBV12-3 or TRBV12-4 to TRBJ1-1; 7 nucleotides agree with TRBD1. Sequenced sample: blood, either unsorted or a sorted T cell fraction (not recorded which). The source of this sequence is a human donor who was either an allogeneic HSCT recipient or a stem cell or donor lymphocyte infusion donor (not recorded which). It is not recorded whose cells these are; they may come from a transplant donor. In DNA form, the CDR3 reads TGTGCCAGCAGTTTAAAGGCAGGGGGAGCTTTCTTT. Its protein is CASSLKAGGAFF.